A single count supports the clone carrying this T cell receptor beta chain. This sample stems from a study of blood T cell repertoires in COVID-19. Background on the study: T cells, B-cell-depleted T cells, or PBMCs provided the cDNA or gDNA that served as material.

This CDR3 is 13 amino acids long. With 11 bases clipped from V and 6 bases from J, the junction kept 8 bases outside the gene matches. From germline, CDR1 is MNHEY and CDR2 SMNVEV (reference sequence). Per the study methods: Quantification of nucleated cells was approximated via reference gene primer amplification. Sequencing was performed with immunoSEQ multiplex PCR; in TCRdb, only in-frame clones are kept and a portion is missing. V, J and clone size reflect that table, while D and trimming were determined from the DNA. Of just over 650,000 clones listed, about 90% were seen once; the top ten hold over 0.2%.

The chain links TRBV27 to TRBJ1-4, with TRBD1 matching over 8 bases. Sequences were obtained from peripheral blood. The receptor comes from a young woman with acute or convalescent COVID-19. CDR3 DNA: TGTGCCTGCGGGACAGGTCACCATGAAAAACTGTTTTTT. This encodes CACGTGHHEKLFF.